This TCR beta chain emerged from a study of shared clonotypes between healthy human individuals. Losses at the gene ends were 2 bases for V and 1 base for J; bases not matched to a gene: 3. Germline V gives CDR1 SGHNT, CDR2 YYREEE (reference sequence). The CDR3 has 15 amino acids. Donors, without exception, were Caucasian adults residing in Nashville, Tennessee. Remarks on this clone: Its antigen is still unknown.

General study results and limits: Genetic and exposure-history diversity was limited by the few donors. Generation of non-shared clonotypes was less probable than generation of clonotypes shared by all four donors. Exclusively blood specimens were collected; tissue repertoires likely differ.

Measured with immunoSEQ multiplex PCR; TCRdb has only the in-frame clones, and not every one. Counted here are 170,000 or so clones, 66% occurring once; the ten biggest clones make up around 9.3%. Specimen: memory CD4+ T cells sorted from blood. Described subset: CD45RA-negative fraction. This chain connects TRBV5-4 to TRBJ2-3, with 8 bases aligning to TRBD1. The clonotype originates from a man aged 25-40 years in good health. This CDR3 reads CASSFPGGGTDTQYF. The DNA for the CDR3 is TGTGCCAGCAGCTTTCCAGGGGGCGGCACAGATACGCAGTATTTT.